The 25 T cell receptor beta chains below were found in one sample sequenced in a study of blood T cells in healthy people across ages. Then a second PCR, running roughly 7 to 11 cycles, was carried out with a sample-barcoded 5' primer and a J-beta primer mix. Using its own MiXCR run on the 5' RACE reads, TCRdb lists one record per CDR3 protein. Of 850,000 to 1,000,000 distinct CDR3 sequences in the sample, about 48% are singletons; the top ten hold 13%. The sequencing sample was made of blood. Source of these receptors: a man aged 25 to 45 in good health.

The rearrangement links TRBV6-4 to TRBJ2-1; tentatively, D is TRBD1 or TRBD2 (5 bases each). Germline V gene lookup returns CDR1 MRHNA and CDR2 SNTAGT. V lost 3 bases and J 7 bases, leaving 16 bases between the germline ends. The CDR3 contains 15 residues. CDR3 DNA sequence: TGTGCCAGCAGTGAGGGACGTACAGCATTGAATGAGCAGTTCTTC. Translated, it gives CASSEGRTALNEQFF.

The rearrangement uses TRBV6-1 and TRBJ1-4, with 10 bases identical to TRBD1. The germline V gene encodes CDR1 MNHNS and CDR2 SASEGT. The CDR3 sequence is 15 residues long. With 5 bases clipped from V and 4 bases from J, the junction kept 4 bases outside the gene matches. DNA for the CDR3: TGTGCCAGCAGTCTTGGACAGGGGGATAATGAAAAACTGTTTTTT. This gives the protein CASSLGQGDNEKLFF.

The CDR3 reads CSASDGSSYNEQYF. In DNA form, the CDR3 reads TGCAGTGCTAGTGACGGTAGCTCCTACAATGAGCAGTACTTC. The rearrangement joins TRBV20-1 to TRBJ2-5; the D is unclear. CDR1 and CDR2 (germline): DFQATT, SNEGSKA (reference sequence). V was trimmed by 3 bases and J by 11 bases, leaving 22 bases between them. This CDR3 is built from 14 residues.

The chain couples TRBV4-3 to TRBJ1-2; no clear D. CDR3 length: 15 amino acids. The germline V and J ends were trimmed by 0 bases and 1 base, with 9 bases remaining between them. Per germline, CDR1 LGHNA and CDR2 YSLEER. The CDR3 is CASSQEPGINYGYTF. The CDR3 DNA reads TGCGCCAGCAGCCAAGAACCGGGCATTAACTATGGCTACACCTTC.

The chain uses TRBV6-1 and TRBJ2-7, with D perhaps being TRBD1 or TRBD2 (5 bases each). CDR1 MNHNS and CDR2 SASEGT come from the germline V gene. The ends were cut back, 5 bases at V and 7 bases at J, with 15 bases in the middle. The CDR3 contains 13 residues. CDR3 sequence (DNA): TGTGCCAGCAGTCAAGGGGAGAACAATGAGCAGTACTTC. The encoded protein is CASSQGENNEQYF.

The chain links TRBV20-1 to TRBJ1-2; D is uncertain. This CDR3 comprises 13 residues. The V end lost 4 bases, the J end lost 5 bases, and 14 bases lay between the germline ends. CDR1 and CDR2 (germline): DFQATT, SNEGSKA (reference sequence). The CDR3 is CSAIAQSAYGYTF. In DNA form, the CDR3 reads TGCAGTGCTATTGCACAGAGTGCTTATGGCTACACCTTC.

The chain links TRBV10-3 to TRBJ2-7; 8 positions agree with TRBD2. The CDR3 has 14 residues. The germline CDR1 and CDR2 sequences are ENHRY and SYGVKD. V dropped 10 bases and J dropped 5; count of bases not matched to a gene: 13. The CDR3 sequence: CATSAREGNDEQYF. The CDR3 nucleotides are TGTGCCACTTCCGCCCGGGAGGGGAACGACGAGCAGTACTTC.

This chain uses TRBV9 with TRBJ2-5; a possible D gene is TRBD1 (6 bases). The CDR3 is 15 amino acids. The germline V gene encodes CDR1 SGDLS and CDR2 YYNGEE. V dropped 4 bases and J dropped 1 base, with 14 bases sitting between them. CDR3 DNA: TGTGCCAGCAGCATAGAAGGGACACGCCAAGAGACCCAGTACTTC. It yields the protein CASSIEGTRQETQYF.

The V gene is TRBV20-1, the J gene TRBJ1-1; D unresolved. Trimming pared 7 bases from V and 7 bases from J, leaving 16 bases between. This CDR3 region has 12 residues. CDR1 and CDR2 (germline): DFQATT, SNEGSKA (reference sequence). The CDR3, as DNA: TGCAGTGTTCGGGGTTTACTTAATGAAGCTTTCTTT. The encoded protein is CSVRGLLNEAFF.

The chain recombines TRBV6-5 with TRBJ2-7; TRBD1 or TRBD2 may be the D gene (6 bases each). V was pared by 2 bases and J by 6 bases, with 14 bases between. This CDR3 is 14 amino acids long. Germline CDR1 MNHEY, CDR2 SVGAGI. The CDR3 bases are TGTGCCAGCAGTTACGGGTCGGGGGCCGCCGAGCAGTACTTC. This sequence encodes CASSYGSGAAEQYF.

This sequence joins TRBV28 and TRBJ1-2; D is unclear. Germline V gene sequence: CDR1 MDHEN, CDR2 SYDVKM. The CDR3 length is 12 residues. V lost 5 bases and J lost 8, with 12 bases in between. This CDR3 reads CASSLRTHGYTF. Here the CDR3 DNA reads TGTGCCAGCAGTCTTAGGACTCACGGCTACACCTTC.

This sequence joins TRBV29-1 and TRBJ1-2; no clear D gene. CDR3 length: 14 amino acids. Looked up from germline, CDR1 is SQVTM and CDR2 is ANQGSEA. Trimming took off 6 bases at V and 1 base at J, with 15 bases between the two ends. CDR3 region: CSVLSLRLNYGYTF. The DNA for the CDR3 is TGCAGCGTACTGAGTCTGAGACTTAACTATGGCTACACCTTC.

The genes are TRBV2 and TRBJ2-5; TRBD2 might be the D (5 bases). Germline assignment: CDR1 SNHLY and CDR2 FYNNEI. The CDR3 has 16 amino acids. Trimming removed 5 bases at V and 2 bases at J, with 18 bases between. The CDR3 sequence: CASSFSGLKDQETQYF. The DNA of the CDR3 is TGTGCCAGCAGTTTTTCCGGACTGAAAGATCAAGAGACCCAGTACTTC.

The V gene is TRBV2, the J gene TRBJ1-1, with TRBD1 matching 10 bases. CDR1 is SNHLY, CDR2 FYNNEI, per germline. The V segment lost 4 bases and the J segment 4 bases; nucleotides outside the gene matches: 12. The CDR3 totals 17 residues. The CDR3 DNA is TGTGCCAGCAGTGGAGGGACAGGGGACTGGCGGGCCACTGAAGCTTTCTTT. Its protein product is CASSGGTGDWRATEAFF. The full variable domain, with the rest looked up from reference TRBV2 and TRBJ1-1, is EPEVTQTPSHQVTQMGQEVILRCVPISNHLYFYWYRQILGQKVEFLVSFYNNEISEKSEIFDDQFSVERPDGSNFTLKIRSTKLEDSAMYFCASSGGTGDWRATEAFFGQGTRLTVV.

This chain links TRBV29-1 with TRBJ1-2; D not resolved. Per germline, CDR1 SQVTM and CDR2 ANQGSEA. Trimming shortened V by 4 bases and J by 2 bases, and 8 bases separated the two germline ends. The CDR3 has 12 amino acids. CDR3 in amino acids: CSVASPNYGYTF. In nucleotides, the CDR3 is TGCAGCGTTGCCAGCCCCAACTATGGCTACACCTTC. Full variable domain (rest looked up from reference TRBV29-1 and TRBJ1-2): SAVISQKPSRDICQRGTSLTIQCQVDSQVTMMFWYRQQPGQSLTLIATANQGSEATYESGFVIDKFPISRPNLTFSTLTVSNMSPEDSSIYLCSVASPNYGYTFGSGTRLTVV.

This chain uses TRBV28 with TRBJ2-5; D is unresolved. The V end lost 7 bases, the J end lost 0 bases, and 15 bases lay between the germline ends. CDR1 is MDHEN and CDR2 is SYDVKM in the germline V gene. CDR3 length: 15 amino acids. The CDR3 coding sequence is TGTGCCAGCACCTTCTCCCAGGCTAACCAAGAGACCCAGTACTTC. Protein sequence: CASTFSQANQETQYF.

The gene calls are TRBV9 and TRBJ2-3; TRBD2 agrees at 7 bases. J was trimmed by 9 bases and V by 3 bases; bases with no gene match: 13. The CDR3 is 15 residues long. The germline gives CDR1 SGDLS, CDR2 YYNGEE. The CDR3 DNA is TGTGCCAGCAGCGATGGCCCTACTAGCGTCCGGACGCAGTATTTT. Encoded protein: CASSDGPTSVRTQYF. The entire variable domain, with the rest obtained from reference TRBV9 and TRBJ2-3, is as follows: DSGVTQTPKHLITATGQRVTLRCSPRSGDLSVYWYQQSLDQGLQFLIQYYNGEERAKGNILERFSAQQFPDLHSELNLSSLELGDSALYFCASSDGPTSVRTQYFGPGTRLTVL.

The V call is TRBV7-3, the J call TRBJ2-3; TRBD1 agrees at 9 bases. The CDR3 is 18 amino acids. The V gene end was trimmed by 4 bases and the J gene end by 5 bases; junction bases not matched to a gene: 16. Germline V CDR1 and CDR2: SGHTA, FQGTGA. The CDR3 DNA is TGTGCCAGCAGCTCATTAGGAAGGGGGACAGGGTGGAGAGATACGCAGTATTTT. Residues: CASSSLGRGTGWRDTQYF.

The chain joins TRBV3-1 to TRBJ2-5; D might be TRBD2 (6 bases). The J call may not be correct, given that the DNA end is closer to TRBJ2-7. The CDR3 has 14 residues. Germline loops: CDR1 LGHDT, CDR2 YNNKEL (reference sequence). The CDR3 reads CASLPNRETLEQYF. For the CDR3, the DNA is TGTGCCAGCCTGCCCAACCGGGAGACCCTCGAGCAGTACTTC.

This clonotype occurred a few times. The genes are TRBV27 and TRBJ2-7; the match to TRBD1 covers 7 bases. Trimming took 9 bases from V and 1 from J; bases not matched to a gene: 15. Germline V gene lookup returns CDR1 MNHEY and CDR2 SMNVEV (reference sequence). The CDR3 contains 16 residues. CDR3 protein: CARTFDWTGRSYEQYF. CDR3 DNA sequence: TGTGCCAGAACTTTTGATTGGACAGGTAGATCCTACGAGCAGTACTTC.

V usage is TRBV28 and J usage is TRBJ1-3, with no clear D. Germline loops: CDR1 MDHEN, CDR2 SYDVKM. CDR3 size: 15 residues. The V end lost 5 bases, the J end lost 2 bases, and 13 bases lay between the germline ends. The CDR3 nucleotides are TGTGCCAGCAGTCCCCTAGGAGGGACTGGAAACACCATATATTTT. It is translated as CASSPLGGTGNTIYF.

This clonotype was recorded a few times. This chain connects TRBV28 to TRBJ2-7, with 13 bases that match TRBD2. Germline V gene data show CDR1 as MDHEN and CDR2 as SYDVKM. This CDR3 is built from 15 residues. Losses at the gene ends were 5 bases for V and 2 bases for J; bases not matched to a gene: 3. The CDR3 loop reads CASSTTSGGAYEQYF. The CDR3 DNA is TGTGCCAGCAGTACCACTAGCGGGGGGGCCTACGAGCAGTACTTC.

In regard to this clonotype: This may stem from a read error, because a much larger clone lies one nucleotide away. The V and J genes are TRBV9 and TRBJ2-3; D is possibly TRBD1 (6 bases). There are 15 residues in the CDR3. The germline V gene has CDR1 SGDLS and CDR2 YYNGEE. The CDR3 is CVSSSYRAGTDTQYF. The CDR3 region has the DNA TGTGTCAGCAGCTCATACAGGGCGGGCACAGATACGCAGTATTTT.

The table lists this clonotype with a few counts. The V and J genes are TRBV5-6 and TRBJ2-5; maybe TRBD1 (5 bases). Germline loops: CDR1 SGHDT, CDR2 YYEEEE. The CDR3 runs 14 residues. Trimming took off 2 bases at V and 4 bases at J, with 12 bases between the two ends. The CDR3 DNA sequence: TGTGCCAGCAGCTTAGAGGTTCAGGGAGAGACCCAGTACTTC. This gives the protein CASSLEVQGETQYF. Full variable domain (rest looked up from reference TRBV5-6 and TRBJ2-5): DAGVTQSPTHLIKTRGQQVTLRCSPKSGHDTVSWYQQALGQGPQFIFQYYEEEERQRGNFPDRFSGHQFPNYSSELNVNALLLGDSALYLCASSLEVQGETQYFGPGTRLLVL.

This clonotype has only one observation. The chain's CDR3 is CSASFQDPNTEAFF. Written as DNA, the CDR3 is TGCAGTGCTAGCTTCCAGGACCCCAACACTGAAGCTTTCTTT. V gene TRBV20-1 combines with J gene TRBJ1-1, with D uncertain. The V and J ends lost 3 bases and 2 bases respectively, with 13 bases between them. Germline V gives CDR1 DFQATT, CDR2 SNEGSKA (reference sequence). The CDR3 runs to 14 residues.